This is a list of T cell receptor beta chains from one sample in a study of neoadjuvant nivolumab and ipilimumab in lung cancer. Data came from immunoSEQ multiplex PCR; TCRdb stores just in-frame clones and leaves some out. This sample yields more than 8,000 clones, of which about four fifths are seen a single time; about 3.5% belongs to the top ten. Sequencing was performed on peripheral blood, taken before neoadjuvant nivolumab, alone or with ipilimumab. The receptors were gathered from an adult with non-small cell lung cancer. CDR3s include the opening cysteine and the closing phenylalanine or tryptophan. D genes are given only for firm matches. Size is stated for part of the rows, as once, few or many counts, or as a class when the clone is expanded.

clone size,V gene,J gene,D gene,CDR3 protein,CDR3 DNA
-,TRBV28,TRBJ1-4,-,CASSWGRDNEKLFF,TGTGCCAGCAGCTGGGGGAGGGATAATGAAAAACTGTTTTTT
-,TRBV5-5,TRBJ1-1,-,CASRPRTGPEAFF,TGTGCCAGCAGACCAAGAACCGGACCTGAAGCTTTCTTT
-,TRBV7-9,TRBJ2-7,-,CASSLDRSGVEQYF,TGTGCCAGCAGCTTAGATCGTTCAGGGGTCGAGCAGTACTTC
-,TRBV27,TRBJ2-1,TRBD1,CASSQATGQGYNEQFF,TGTGCCAGCAGCCAAGCTACGGGACAGGGGTACAATGAGCAGTTCTTC
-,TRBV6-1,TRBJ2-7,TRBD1,CASSERTGYYEQYF,TGTGCCAGCAGTGAAAGGACAGGGTACTACGAGCAGTACTTC
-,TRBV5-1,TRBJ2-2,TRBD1,CASSSSGGPAGELFF,TGCGCCAGCAGCTCTTCAGGGGGTCCGGCCGGGGAGCTGTTTTTT
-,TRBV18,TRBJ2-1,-,CASSPVPYNEQFF,TGTGCCAGCTCACCGGTACCCTACAATGAGCAGTTCTTC
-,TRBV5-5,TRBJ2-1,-,CASSLGWGRARNEQFF,TGTGCCAGCAGCTTGGGGTGGGGGCGCGCAAGGAATGAGCAGTTCTTC
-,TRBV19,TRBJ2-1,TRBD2,CASSPTAGAFGEQFF,TGTGCCAGTAGTCCGACAGCGGGAGCGTTTGGCGAGCAGTTCTTC
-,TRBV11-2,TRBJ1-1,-,CASSLEGGVLNTEAFF,TGTGCCAGCAGCTTAGAGGGCGGGGTACTGAACACTGAAGCTTTCTTT
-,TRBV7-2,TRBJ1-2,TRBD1,CASSRSRDRGRNYGYTF,TGTGCCAGCAGCCGGTCCCGGGACAGGGGTCGTAACTATGGCTACACCTTC
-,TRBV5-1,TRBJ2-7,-,CASTEGGSYEQYF,TGCGCCAGCACCGAGGGGGGTTCCTACGAGCAGTACTTC
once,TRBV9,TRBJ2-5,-,CASSRGADQETQYF,TGTGCCAGCAGTCGTGGAGCAGATCAAGAGACCCAGTACTTC
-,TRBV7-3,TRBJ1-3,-,CASSPSGFSGNTIYF,TGTGCCAGCAGCCCCTCCGGGTTCTCTGGAAACACCATATATTTT
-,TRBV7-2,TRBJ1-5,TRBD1,CASGQGGNQPQHF,TGTGCCAGTGGACAGGGGGGCAATCAGCCCCAGCATTTT
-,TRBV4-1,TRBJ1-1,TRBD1,CASSPLRGQGAIGAFF,TGCGCCAGCAGCCCCCTACGAGGACAGGGGGCGATTGGGGCTTTCTTT
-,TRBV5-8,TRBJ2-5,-,CASSLFETQYF,TGTGCCAGCAGCTTGTTTGAGACCCAGTACTTC
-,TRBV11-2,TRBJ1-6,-,CASSLGQPYSSPLHF,TGTGCCAGCAGCTTAGGGCAGCCCTATAGTTCACCCCTCCACTTT
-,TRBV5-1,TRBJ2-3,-,CASSYRTDSTDTQYF,TGCGCCAGCAGCTACCGGACAGATAGCACAGATACGCAGTATTTT
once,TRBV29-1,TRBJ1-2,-,CSVDISEMGYGYTF,TGCAGCGTTGATATCTCGGAGATGGGCTATGGCTACACCTTC
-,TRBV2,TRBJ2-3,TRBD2,CASSDGATSGSTDTQYF,TGTGCCAGCAGTGACGGGGCGACTAGCGGGAGCACAGATACGCAGTATTTT
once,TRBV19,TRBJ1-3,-,CASSIGAPNTIYF,TGTGCCAGTAGTATAGGAGCTCCTAACACCATATATTTT
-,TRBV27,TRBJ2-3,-,CASSLLRAQGGGSTDTQYF,TGTGCCAGCAGTTTACTTCGCGCCCAGGGAGGGGGGAGCACAGATACGCAGTATTTT
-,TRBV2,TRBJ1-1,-,CASSEAFGGLNTEAFF,TGTGCCAGCAGTGAAGCCTTTGGGGGACTCAACACTGAAGCTTTCTTT
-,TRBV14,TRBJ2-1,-,CASSPGPYSYNEQFF,TGTGCCAGCAGTCCAGGGCCCTACTCCTACAATGAGCAGTTCTTC
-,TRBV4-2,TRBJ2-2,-,CASSQELYAGELFF,TGTGCCAGCAGCCAAGAGCTGTACGCCGGGGAGCTGTTTTTT
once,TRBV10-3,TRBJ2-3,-,CAISESRQFTDTQYF,TGTGCCATCAGTGAGTCGAGACAGTTCACAGATACGCAGTATTTT
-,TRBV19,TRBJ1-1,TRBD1,CASIPDRAPNTEAFF,TGTGCCAGTATACCGGACAGGGCCCCGAACACTGAAGCTTTCTTT
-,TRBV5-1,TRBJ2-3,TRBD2,CASSPGLADTDTQYF,TGCGCCAGCAGCCCGGGACTAGCGGACACAGATACGCAGTATTTT
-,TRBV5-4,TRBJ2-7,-,CASSSRVAYPYEQYF,TGTGCCAGCAGCAGTAGGGTGGCTTATCCCTACGAGCAGTACTTC
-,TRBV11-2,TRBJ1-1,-,CASSPGAEAFF,TGTGCCAGCAGCCCAGGGGCTGAAGCTTTCTTT
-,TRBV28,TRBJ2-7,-,CASRGYTDEQYF,TGTGCCAGCAGGGGCTATACCGACGAGCAGTACTTC
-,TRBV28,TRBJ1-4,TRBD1,CASGQTGMNEKLFF,TGTGCCAGCGGACAGACAGGGATGAATGAAAAACTGTTTTTT
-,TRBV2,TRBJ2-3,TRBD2,CASSERAGGLYTQYF,TGTGCCAGCAGTGAGCGAGCGGGAGGGCTTTATACGCAGTATTTT
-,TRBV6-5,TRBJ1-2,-,CASSYPGNYGYTF,TGTGCCAGCAGTTACCCGGGGAACTATGGCTACACCTTC
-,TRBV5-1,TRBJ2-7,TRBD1,CASSFSPDRSYEQYF,TGCGCCAGCAGCTTTTCCCCGGACAGGTCCTACGAGCAGTACTTC
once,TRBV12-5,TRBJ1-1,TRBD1,CASGLAMTGGTEAFF,TGTGCTAGTGGTTTGGCGATGACAGGGGGCACTGAAGCTTTCTTT
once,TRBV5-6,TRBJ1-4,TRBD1,CASSSRTGPNEKLFF,TGTGCCAGCAGCTCCCGGACAGGGCCCAATGAAAAACTGTTTTTT
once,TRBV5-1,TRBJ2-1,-,CASSPTKGSSYNEQFF,TGCGCCAGCAGCCCCACCAAGGGGAGCTCCTACAATGAGCAGTTCTTC
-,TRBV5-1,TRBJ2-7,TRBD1,CASSFSPGQAIYEQYF,TGCGCCAGCAGCTTCAGCCCGGGACAGGCGATCTACGAGCAGTACTTC
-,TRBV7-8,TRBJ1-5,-,CASSLGLGGNQPQHF,TGTGCCAGCAGCTTAGGATTGGGCGGGAATCAGCCCCAGCATTTT
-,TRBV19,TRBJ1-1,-,CASSIAREWNTEAFF,TGTGCCAGTAGTATAGCAAGGGAGTGGAACACTGAAGCTTTCTTT
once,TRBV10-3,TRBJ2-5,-,CAISGFDSQETQYF,TGTGCCATCAGTGGTTTTGACTCCCAAGAGACCCAGTACTTC
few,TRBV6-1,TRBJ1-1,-,CASFASMNTEAFF,TGTGCCAGCTTTGCCAGTATGAACACTGAAGCTTTCTTT
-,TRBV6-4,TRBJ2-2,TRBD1,CASSRSGTGANTGELFF,TGTGCCAGCAGTCGAAGCGGGACAGGGGCTAACACCGGGGAGCTGTTTTTT
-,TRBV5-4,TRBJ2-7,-,CASSSTSGIEQYF,TGTGCCAGCAGCTCCACCTCAGGGATCGAGCAGTACTTC
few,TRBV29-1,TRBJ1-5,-,CSVEVGMGQPQHF,TGCAGCGTTGAGGTAGGGATGGGTCAGCCCCAGCATTTT
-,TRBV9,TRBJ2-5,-,CASSVQGLQETQYF,TGTGCCAGCAGCGTACAGGGGCTACAAGAGACCCAGTACTTC
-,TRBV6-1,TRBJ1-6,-,CASSESGESSPLHF,TGTGCCAGCAGTGAGTCGGGGGAGAGTTCACCCCTCCACTTT
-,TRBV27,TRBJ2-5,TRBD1,CASRDRGQIETQYF,TGTGCCAGCAGGGACAGGGGACAAATAGAGACCCAGTACTTC
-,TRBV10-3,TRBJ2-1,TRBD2,CAISATGTSGYNEQFF,TGTGCCATCAGTGCTACCGGGACTAGCGGTTACAATGAGCAGTTCTTC
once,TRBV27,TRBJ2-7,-,CASSYKSSGAYEQYF,TGTGCCAGCAGTTATAAGAGCTCTGGCGCCTACGAGCAGTACTTC
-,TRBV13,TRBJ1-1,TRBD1,CASSLPDRAVAFF,TGTGCCAGCAGCTTACCCGACAGGGCGGTAGCTTTCTTT
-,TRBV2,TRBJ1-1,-,CASSVHRGRATEAFF,TGTGCCAGCAGTGTTCATAGGGGCCGGGCCACTGAAGCTTTCTTT
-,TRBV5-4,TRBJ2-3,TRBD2,CASSYGLAGGEDTQYF,TGTGCCAGCAGCTACGGACTAGCGGGAGGGGAGGATACGCAGTATTTT
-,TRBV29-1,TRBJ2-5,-,CSGYGGQETQYF,TGCAGCGGATACGGGGGACAAGAGACCCAGTACTTC
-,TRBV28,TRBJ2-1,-,CASSPPEREQFF,TGTGCCAGCAGTCCCCCGGAGCGGGAGCAGTTCTTC